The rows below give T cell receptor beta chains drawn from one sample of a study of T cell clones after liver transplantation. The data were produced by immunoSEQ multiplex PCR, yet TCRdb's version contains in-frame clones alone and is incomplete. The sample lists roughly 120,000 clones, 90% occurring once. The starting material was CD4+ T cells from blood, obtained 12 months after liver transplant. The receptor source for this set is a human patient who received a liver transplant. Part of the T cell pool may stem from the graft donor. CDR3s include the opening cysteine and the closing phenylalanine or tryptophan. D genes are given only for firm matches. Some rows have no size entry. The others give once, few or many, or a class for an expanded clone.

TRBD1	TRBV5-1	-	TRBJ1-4	TGCGCCAGCAGGACAGGGGGAACTAATGAAAAACTGTTTTTT	CASRTGGTNEKLFF
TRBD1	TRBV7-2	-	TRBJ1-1	TGTGCCAGCAGCTCGACAGGGGCCGCGACGGCTTTCTTT	CASSSTGAATAFF
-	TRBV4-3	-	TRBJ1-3	TGCGCCAGCAGCCAAGCAGATAACCGGGGCTCTGGAAACACCATATATTTT	CASSQADNRGSGNTIYF
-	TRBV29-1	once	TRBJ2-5	TGCAGCGTCGACCCGGGGATACAAGAGACCCAGTACTTC	CSVDPGIQETQYF
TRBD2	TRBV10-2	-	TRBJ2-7	TGCGCCAGCAGAGGGACTAGCGGAGGGATTAGCTCCTACGAGCAGTACTTC	CASRGTSGGISSYEQYF
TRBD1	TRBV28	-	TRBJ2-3	TGTGCCAGCAGTTTCCTTGACAGGGGGCCCGATACGCAGTATTTT	CASSFLDRGPDTQYF
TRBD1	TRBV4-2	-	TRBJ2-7	TGTGCCAGCAGCCGAGACCGCGGGACAGGCTACTACGAGCAGTACTTC	CASSRDRGTGYYEQYF
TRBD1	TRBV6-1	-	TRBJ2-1	TGTGCCAGCAGAGCTGGGACAGACACCTACAATGAGCAGTTCTTC	CASRAGTDTYNEQFF
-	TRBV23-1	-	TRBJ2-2	TGCGCCAGCAGTCAACACAGGGACACCGGGGAGCTGTTTTTT	CASSQHRDTGELFF
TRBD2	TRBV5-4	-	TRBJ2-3	TGTGCCAGCAAACTAGCGGGAGGGCGAAATACGCAGTATTTT	CASKLAGGRNTQYF
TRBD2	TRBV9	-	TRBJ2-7	TGTGCCAGCAGCCCCACTAGCGCAACCTACGAGCAGTACTTC	CASSPTSATYEQYF
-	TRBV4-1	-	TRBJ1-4	TGCGCCAGCAGCCAGTTTATGCAAGAAAAACTGTTTTTT	CASSQFMQEKLFF
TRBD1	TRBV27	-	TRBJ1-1	TGTGCCAGCAGCGACAGGGGGCTCACTGAAGCTTTCTTT	CASSDRGLTEAFF
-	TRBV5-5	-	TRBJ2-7	TGTGCCAGCAGCTTGAACATAGCCTATTCGGGCGAGCAGTACTTC	CASSLNIAYSGEQYF
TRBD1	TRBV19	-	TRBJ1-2	TGTGCCAGTAGTTCCTCCCGTGAGGGGGCCGGCTATGGCTACACCTTC	CASSSSREGAGYGYTF
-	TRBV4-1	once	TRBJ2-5	TGCGCCAGCAGCCAAGAGGAGCGGGTGGAAAGGGAGACCCAGTACTTC	CASSQEERVERETQYF
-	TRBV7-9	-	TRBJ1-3	TGTGCCAGCAGCTATCAAGGGAACTCTGGAAACACCATATATTTT	CASSYQGNSGNTIYF
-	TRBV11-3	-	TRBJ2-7	TGTGCCAGCGGCAACCGGGGGACTTCGGCCTACGAGCAGTACTTC	CASGNRGTSAYEQYF
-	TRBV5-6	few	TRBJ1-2	TGTGCCAGCAGCTTGAGTCGCCCGAACTATGGCTACACCTTC	CASSLSRPNYGYTF
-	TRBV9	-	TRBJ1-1	TGTGCCAGCGCGGAATCCGGGTGGGGGAACACTGAAGCTTTCTTT	CASAESGWGNTEAFF
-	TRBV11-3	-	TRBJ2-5	TGTGCCAGCAGCTTAGAGCGGATGGGGACCCAGTACTTC	CASSLERMGTQYF
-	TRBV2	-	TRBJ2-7	TGTGCCAGCAGACGGGGTACTAGCTCCTACGAGCAGTACTTC	CASRRGTSSYEQYF
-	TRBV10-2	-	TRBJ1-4	TGCGCCAGCAGTGAGTCGTCGGGGCTAGGTGAAAAACTGTTTTTT	CASSESSGLGEKLFF
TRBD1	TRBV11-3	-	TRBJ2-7	TGTGCCAGCAGTCGTACAGGGGGCATCTACGAGCAGTACTTC	CASSRTGGIYEQYF
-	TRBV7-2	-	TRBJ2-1	TGTGCCAGCAGCTTAGACCTAGCCAATGAGCAGTTCTTC	CASSLDLANEQFF
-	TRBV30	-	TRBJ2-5	TGTGCCTGGAGTGTAAAAGGGTCTTCAGAGACCCAGTACTTC	CAWSVKGSSETQYF
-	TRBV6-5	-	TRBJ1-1	TGTGCCAGCAACGGGTTAGGACTGGCTGAAGCTTTCTTT	CASNGLGLAEAFF
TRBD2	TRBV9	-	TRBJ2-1	TGTGCCAGCAGCGTAGGGGAGCGGGAGGGACTCGGTGAGCAGTTCTTC	CASSVGEREGLGEQFF
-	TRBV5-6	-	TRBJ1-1	TGTGCCAGCAGCGGGCTGTGGGGCGCGAACACTGAAGCTTTCTTT	CASSGLWGANTEAFF
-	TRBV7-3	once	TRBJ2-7	TGTGCCAGCAGCCCTCTCGGGGGGCTGGGCGAGCAGTACTTC	CASSPLGGLGEQYF
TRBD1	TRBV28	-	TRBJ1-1	TGTGCCAGCAGCGCGACAGGGGGCTACCTCCTGAACACTGAAGCTTTCTTT	CASSATGGYLLNTEAFF
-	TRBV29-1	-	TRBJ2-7	TGCAGCGTTGAGGAGGGGACGGTAGAGCAGTACTTC	CSVEEGTVEQYF
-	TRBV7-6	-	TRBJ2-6	TGTGCCAGCAGCTTAGCAGTTAGCTCTGGGGCCAACGTCCTGACTTTC	CASSLAVSSGANVLTF
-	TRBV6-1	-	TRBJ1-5	TGTGCCAGCAGGACGGAGCAATTCAATCAGCCCCAGCATTTT	CASRTEQFNQPQHF
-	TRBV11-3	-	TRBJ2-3	TGTGCCAGCAGCTTAGGGACAGAGTACACAGATACGCAGTATTTT	CASSLGTEYTDTQYF
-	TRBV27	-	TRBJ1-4	TGTGCCAGCAGTTTATCAGGGGGATCGGGTGAAAAACTGTTTTTT	CASSLSGGSGEKLFF
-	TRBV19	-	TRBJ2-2	TGTGCCAGTAGTATCGGGGGAACGAACACCGGGGAGCTGTTTTTT	CASSIGGTNTGELFF
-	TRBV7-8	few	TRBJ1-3	TGTGCCAGCAGCTTAGGATCTGGAAACACCATATATTTT	CASSLGSGNTIYF
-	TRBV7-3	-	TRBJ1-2	TGTGCCAGCAGCTTAAATGGCGGCCTTAATGACTACACCTTC	CASSLNGGLNDYTF
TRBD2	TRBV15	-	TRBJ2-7	TGTGCCACCAGCAGAGGTGGCGGCGGGGGCTCCTACGAGCAGTACTTC	CATSRGGGGGSYEQYF
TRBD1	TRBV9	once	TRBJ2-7	TGTGCCAGCAGCGCGCAGACAGGGGGCATACACGAGCAGTACTTC	CASSAQTGGIHEQYF
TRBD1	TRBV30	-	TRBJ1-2	TGTGCCTGGAGGGGACAGGGAGTAGGTGGCTACACCTTC	CAWRGQGVGGYTF
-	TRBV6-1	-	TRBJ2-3	TGTGCCAGCAGTGGGGGACGACGGAGAGGGACAGATACGCAGTATTTT	CASSGGRRRGTDTQYF
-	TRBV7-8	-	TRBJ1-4	TGTGCCAGCAGCCCATCCAGGGGTTTCGGTAATGAAAAACTGTTTTTT	CASSPSRGFGNEKLFF
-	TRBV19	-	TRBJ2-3	TGTGCCAGTAGTATAGTCCCAGCCGTGAGCACAGATACGCAGTATTTT	CASSIVPAVSTDTQYF
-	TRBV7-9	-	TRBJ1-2	TGTGCCAGCAGCTTATCAGGGGTTATTAACTATGGCTACACCTTC	CASSLSGVINYGYTF
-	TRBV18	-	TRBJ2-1	TGTGCCAGCTCACCACCGGGGCGGAGGGCCTACAATGAGCAGTTCTTC	CASSPPGRRAYNEQFF
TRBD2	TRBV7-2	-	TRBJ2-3	TGTGCCAGCAGCTGGGGACTAGCGGGACGGGTAGGCACAGATACGCAGTATTTT	CASSWGLAGRVGTDTQYF
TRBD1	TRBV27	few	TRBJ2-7	TGTGCCAGCAGCTCACGACAGGGGGCGTCCTACGAGCAGTACTTC	CASSSRQGASYEQYF
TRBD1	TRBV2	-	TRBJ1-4	TGTGCCAGCAGAGGACAGGCCAAAGAAAAACTGTTTTTT	CASRGQAKEKLFF
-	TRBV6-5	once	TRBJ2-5	TGTGCCAGCAGTTTGGGACGGCTCCAAGAGACCCAGTACTTC	CASSLGRLQETQYF
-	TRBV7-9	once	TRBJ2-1	TGTGCCAGCAGCTTAGCGGGAACCGACATGCAGTTCTTC	CASSLAGTDMQFF
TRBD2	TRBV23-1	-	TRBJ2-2	TGCGCCAGCTCTCAAGGACTAGCGGGAGTCCGTCGAGGCACCGGGGAGCTGTTTTTT	CASSQGLAGVRRGTGELFF
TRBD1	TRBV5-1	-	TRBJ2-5	TGCGCCAGCAGCTACTCCGGGACAGCAGAGACCCAGTACTTC	CASSYSGTAETQYF
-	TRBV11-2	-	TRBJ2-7	TGTGCCAGCAGCTACCCCACCCTTGGGGGTGGGAACTACGAGCAGTACTTC	CASSYPTLGGGNYEQYF
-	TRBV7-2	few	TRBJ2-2	TGTGCCAGCAGCCCACGGCAGGGCGGGGAGCTGTTTTTT	CASSPRQGGELFF
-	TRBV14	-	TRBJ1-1	TGTGCCAGCAGCCAAGACGTGAACACTGAAGCTTTCTTT	CASSQDVNTEAFF
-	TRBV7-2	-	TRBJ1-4	TGTGCCAGCAGTCGGGAGCGCTATGAAAAACTGTTTTTT	CASSRERYEKLFF
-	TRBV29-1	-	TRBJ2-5	TGCAGCGTTGCCCGGGACAGCGGAGGGGAGACCCAGTACTTC	CSVARDSGGETQYF